This T cell receptor (beta chain) was found in a study of T cell changes during pregnancy in multiple sclerosis. Trimming took 0 bases from V and 3 from J; bases not matched to a gene: 1. CDR1 is SGHTA and CDR2 is FQGNSA in the germline V gene. This CDR3 comprises 16 residues. Generated by immunoSEQ multiplex PCR, the TCRdb table keeps only in-frame clones and is missing some. The sample records around 53,000 clones, approximately 92% being singletons. The chain combines TRBV7-2 with TRBJ2-1; 11 bases match TRBD2. The material was CD4+ T cells from peripheral blood mononuclear cells, obtained after pregnancy. This receptor was obtained from a female donor with multiple sclerosis, enrolled in a pregnancy study. CDR3 in amino acids: CASSLAGTSGYNEQFF. In DNA, the CDR3 is TGTGCCAGCAGCTTAGCCGGGACTAGCGGCTACAATGAGCAGTTCTTC.